This T cell receptor beta chain was identified in a study of vaccination and CD4 T cells after COVID-19. Background on the study: For post-vaccine samples, collection took place a median roughly 76 days after dose two, ranging from 14 to 241.

The V gene lost 4 bases and the J gene lost 0 bases, with 16 bases spanning the gap. The CDR3 has 16 residues. Germline assignment: CDR1 LNHDA and CDR2 SQIVND (reference sequence). This clonotype has only one observation. Its cognate antigen is unknown. Sample treatment: roughly 10-day PBMC culture with coronavirus spike peptide pools or control peptides (ViraFEST assay). At the Johns Hopkins FTIC core, DNA taken from cultured CD4+ T cells was sequenced by way of the Oncomine TCR Beta short-read assay. Via MiXCR, TCRdb re-called the PCR reads, giving one row per CDR3 protein. The table shows 24,000 or so distinct CDR3 sequences, with approximately 40% occurring only once.

The sequenced sample consisted of CD4+ T cells from blood, cultured in vitro. The receptor was isolated from a human donor who had recovered from COVID-19. The genes are TRBV19 and TRBJ2-7; D may be TRBD1 or TRBD2 (5 bases each). The CDR3 bases are TGTGCCAGTAGTAATAACCGGGACGCCGACTCCTACGAGCAGTACTTC. Translated: CASSNNRDADSYEQYF.